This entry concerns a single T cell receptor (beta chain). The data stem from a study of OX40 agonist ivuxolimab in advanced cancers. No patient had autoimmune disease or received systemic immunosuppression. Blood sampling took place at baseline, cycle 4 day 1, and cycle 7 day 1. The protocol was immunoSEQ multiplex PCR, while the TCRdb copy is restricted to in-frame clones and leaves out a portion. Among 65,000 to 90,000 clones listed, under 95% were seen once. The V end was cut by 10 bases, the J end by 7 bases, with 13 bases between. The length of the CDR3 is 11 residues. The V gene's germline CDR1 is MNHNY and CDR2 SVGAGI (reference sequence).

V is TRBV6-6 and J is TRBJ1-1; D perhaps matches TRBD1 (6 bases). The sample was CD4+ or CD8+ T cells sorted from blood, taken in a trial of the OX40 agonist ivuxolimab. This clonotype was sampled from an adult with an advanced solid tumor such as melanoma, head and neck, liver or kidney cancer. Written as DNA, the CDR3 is TGTGCCACAAACCAGGGGTTTGAAGCTTTCTTT. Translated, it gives CATNQGFEAFF.